The source of this T cell receptor beta chain is a study of T cells after yellow fever vaccination. In its sample, this clonotype was seen many times. TCRdb ran MiXCR on the 5' RACE reads and lists one entry per CDR3 protein. The table has roughly 350,000 distinct CDR3 sequences, roughly 4.3% seen once. CDR3 length: 13 residues. Trimming took 4 bases from V and 7 from J, leaving 11 bases between them. CDR1 and CDR2 (germline): MNHNY, SVGAGI (reference sequence). The genes are TRBV6-6 and TRBJ2-4; the D is unclear. This receptor was identified in a man younger than 35 who received the YFV17D yellow fever vaccine. Sample: PBMCs, taken 5 days after the yellow fever booster vaccination. The chain's CDR3 is CASSSKNRNIQYF. In nucleotides, the CDR3 is TGTGCCAGCAGTTCCAAAAATCGGAACATTCAGTACTTC.